This T cell receptor beta chain stems from a study of T cells in Graves' hyperthyroidism and ophthalmopathy. Study-level results: A model using 13 V-J features told ophthalmopathy apart from stable hyperthyroidism. Researchers found most expanded thyroid clonotypes above 0.001 in blood as well. Onset of ophthalmopathy came a median approximately 6 months after the model predicted it.

Template material for amplifying TCR beta CDR3 regions consisted of RNA transcripts. TCR CDR3 regions were first amplified by RT-PCR with HTBI primers. TCRdb itself ran the multiplex PCR reads through MiXCR, one entry per CDR3 protein. The sample has some 550,000 distinct CDR3 sequences; roughly 20% are singletons. Germline-derived CDR1 and CDR2 are MDHEN and SYDVKM. V was trimmed by 3 bases and J by 0 bases, leaving 12 bases between them. This CDR3 is 17 amino acids long. This clonotype was observed at least ten times. The target antigen is unknown. Hyperthyroidism patients were newly diagnosed, had disease duration under 2 months, and were aged 18 to 65 years.

The V and J genes are TRBV28 and TRBJ2-6, with D perhaps TRBD1 or TRBD2 (6 bases each). This TCR was recovered from a man aged 18 to 30 with Graves' hyperthyroidism. The material sequenced was blood. Here the CDR3 reads CASSFLQGLSGANVLTF. The CDR3 DNA reads as TGTGCCAGCAGTTTTTTACAGGGACTCTCTGGGGCCAACGTCCTGACTTTC.